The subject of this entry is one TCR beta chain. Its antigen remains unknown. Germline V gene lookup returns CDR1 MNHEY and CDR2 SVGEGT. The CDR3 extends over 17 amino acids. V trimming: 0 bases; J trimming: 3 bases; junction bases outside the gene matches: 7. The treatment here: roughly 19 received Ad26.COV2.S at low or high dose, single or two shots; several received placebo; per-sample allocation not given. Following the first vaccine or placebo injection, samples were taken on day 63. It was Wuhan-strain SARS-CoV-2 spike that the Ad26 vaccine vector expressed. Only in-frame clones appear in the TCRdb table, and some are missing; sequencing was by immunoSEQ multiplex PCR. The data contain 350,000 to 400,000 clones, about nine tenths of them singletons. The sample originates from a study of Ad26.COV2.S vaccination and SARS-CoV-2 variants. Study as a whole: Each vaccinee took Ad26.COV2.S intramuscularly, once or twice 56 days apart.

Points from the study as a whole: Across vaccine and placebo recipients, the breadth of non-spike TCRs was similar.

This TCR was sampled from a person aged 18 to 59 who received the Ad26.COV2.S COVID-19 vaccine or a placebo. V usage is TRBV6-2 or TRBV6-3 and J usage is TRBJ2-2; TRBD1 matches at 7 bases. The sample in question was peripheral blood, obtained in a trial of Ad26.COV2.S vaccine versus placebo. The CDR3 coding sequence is TGTGCCAGCAGTTACTCCCGAGAGGGGGCGGACACCGGGGAGCTGTTTTTT. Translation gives CASSYSREGADTGELFF.